The clone carrying this T cell receptor beta chain was seen repeatedly, ten times or more. The data belong to a study of Graves' ophthalmopathy and Graves' hyperthyroidism. The authors amplified TCR beta CDR3 regions, and they did so from RNA transcripts for repertoire sequencing. HTBI-primed RT-PCR formed the first round, and a multiplex PCR formed the second. TCRdb re-derived calls from the multiplex PCR reads in MiXCR, one entry per CDR3 protein. This table holds roughly 610,000 distinct CDR3 sequences, around a fifth found once. Sequenced: peripheral blood. This sequence originates from a woman under 30 with stable Graves' hyperthyroidism. Some clones in this sample may be carry-over from other donors' samples.

In DNA form, the CDR3 reads TGTGCCAGCAGACGGACAGGGATCTACGAGCAGTACTTC. It specifies CASRRTGIYEQYF. V gene TRBV6-4 combines with J gene TRBJ2-7; 8 bases match TRBD1. J was trimmed by 3 bases and V by 6 bases; bases with no gene match: 4. Germline CDR1 and CDR2: MRHNA and SNTAGT. This CDR3 region has 13 residues.